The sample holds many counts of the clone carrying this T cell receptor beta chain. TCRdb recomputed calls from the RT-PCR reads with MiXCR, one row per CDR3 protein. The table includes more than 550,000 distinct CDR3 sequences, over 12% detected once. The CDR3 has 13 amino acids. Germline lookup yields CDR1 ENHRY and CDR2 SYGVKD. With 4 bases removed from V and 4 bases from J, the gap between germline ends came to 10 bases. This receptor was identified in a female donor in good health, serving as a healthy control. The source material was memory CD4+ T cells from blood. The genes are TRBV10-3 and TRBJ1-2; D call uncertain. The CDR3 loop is CAISAAGSYGYTF. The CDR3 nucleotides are TGTGCCATCAGTGCAGCGGGAAGCTATGGCTACACCTTC.